This TCR beta chain was captured in a study of cytomegalovirus exposure and HLA in healthy donors. Background on the study: In a later analysis, it was reported that the roughly 120 validation repertoires had been produced on the same platform as the 550 to 850 repertoires belonging to the first cohort. Findings and caveats of the study: The study labeled fewer than 200 TCR beta chains cytomegalovirus-associated.

The CDR3 consists of 14 residues. The V segment lost 0 bases and the J segment 3 bases; nucleotides outside the gene matches: 2. Germline values: CDR1 SGDLS, CDR2 YYNGEE. With respect to this clone: The target antigen is unknown.

While the first cohort had 600 to 750 subjects, the donors belonged to the separate validation cohort of roughly 130 subjects. Assay used: immunoSEQ multiplex PCR; TCRdb lists only in-frame clones, some missing. The sample shows 55,000 to 65,000 clones, roughly 96% of them seen only once. Material: PBMCs. The sequence came from a man in his late teens or twenties in good health and CMV-seronegative. This chain links TRBV9 with TRBJ1-1; 7 bases match TRBD1. CDR3 sequence: CASSVGDRHTEAFF. The CDR3 DNA follows: TGTGCCAGCAGCGTAGGGGACAGACACACTGAAGCTTTCTTT.